Listed here are 16 T cell receptor beta chains from one sample, sequenced in a study of T cells after yellow fever vaccination. Via MiXCR, TCRdb re-called the 5' RACE reads, giving one row per CDR3 protein. The sample contains about 340,000 distinct CDR3 sequences, about 12% of which appear only once. The source was CD4+ T cells sorted from PBMCs, collected 15 days after the yellow fever booster vaccination. The source is a man younger than 35 who received the YFV17D yellow fever vaccine.

The CDR3 DNA reads as TGCGCCAGCAGCTTGCAGGGGTACTCCTACAATGAGCAGTTCTTC. Its protein product is CASSLQGYSYNEQFF. This sequence joins TRBV5-1 and TRBJ2-1, with a possible D match to TRBD1 (6 bases). The CDR3 consists of 15 residues. V lost 1 base and J 0 bases, leaving 8 bases between the germline ends. Germline V gives CDR1 SGHRS, CDR2 YFSETQ.

For the CDR3, the DNA is TGTGCCAGCAGCCTGAGTCGGGTGGATGGCTACACCTTC. Its translation: CASSLSRVDGYTF. This rearrangement joins TRBV4-2 to TRBJ1-2, with D unresolved. The CDR3 runs to 13 residues. With 4 bases removed from V and 6 bases from J, the gap between germline ends came to 12 bases. Germline CDR1 LGHNA, CDR2 YNFKEQ.

This clonotype has just a few counts. The rearrangement uses TRBV7-2 and TRBJ1-1; TRBD1 is a possible D gene (6 bases). Trimming cost V 6 bases and J 8 bases, with 13 bases left between them. The CDR3 runs to 12 residues. Germline values: CDR1 SGHTA, CDR2 FQGNSA. The CDR3 nucleotides are TGTGCCAGCAGGTATTACGGGACAGAAGCTTTCTTT. Translation gives CASRYYGTEAFF. The full variable domain, in which reference TRBV7-2 and TRBJ1-1 provide the parts outside the CDR3, is GAGVSQSPSNKVTEKGKDVELRCDPISGHTALYWYRQSLGQGLEFLIYFQGNSAPDKSGLPSDRFSAERTGGSVSTLTIQRTQQEDSAVYLCASRYYGTEAFFGQGTRLTVV.

The gene calls are TRBV11-2 and TRBJ2-1; 8 bases map to TRBD1. CDR1 is SGHAT and CDR2 is FQNNGV in the germline V gene. The V gene end was trimmed by 5 bases and the J gene end by 7 bases; junction bases not matched to a gene: 10. This CDR3 comprises 15 residues. In DNA, the CDR3 is TGTGCCAGCAGCGCTATCCAGGGGGCAGGTAATGAGCAGTTCTTC. The encoded protein is CASSAIQGAGNEQFF.

This clonotype was counted only a few times. This CDR3 reads CASSSRGTGNTEAFF. In nucleotides, the CDR3 is TGTGCCAGCAGCTCTCGGGGAACTGGGAACACTGAAGCTTTCTTT. The gene calls are TRBV13 and TRBJ1-1, with D uncertain. CDR3 length: 15 amino acids. V lost 4 bases and J 1 base, leaving 13 bases between the germline ends. Germline assignment: CDR1 PRHDT and CDR2 FYEKMQ (reference sequence).

This clonotype was counted between two and nine times. The V call is TRBV4-2, the J call TRBJ1-6, with D possibly being TRBD1 (6 bases). CDR1 and CDR2 from the germline V gene are LGHNA and YNFKEQ. CDR3 length: 22 residues. Trimming stripped 1 base from V and 8 bases from J, with 33 bases between. Here the CDR3 DNA reads TGTGCCAGCAGCCAAGGAGAAAGGGGGGGGGCGACACCCCTCCCGGTTTATTCACCCCTCCACTTT. This codes for CASSQGERGGATPLPVYSPLHF.

The V call is TRBV18, the J call TRBJ1-2; unclear D gene. In germline, CDR1 is KGHSH, CDR2 LQKENI. V was trimmed by 9 bases and J by 1 base, leaving 9 bases between them. This CDR3 has 12 amino acids. The CDR3 loop is CASSNNNYGYTF. In nucleotides, the CDR3 is TGTGCCAGTTCTAACAATAACTATGGCTACACCTTC.

There are many counts of this clonotype. V and J are TRBV7-2 and TRBJ2-1; 16 nucleotides match TRBD2. Per the germline V gene, CDR1 is SGHTA and CDR2 is FQGNSA. The length of the CDR3 is 17 residues. Unmatched junction bases numbered 7, after V lost 2 bases and J lost 9 bases. CDR3 DNA sequence: TGTGCCAGCAGCTTACTGGGGACTAGCGGGGGGGCTTTTGAGCAGTTCTTC. Protein: CASSLLGTSGGAFEQFF.

This clonotype was recorded many times. The chain carries TRBV28 and TRBJ1-1; 9 bases fit TRBD1. CDR3 length equals 17 residues. J gave up 6 bases and V 5 bases, and 16 bases lay outside the gene matches. The germline gives CDR1 MDHEN, CDR2 SYDVKM. CDR3 in amino acids: CASSPGAGQGKSPEAFF. CDR3 nucleotide sequence: TGTGCCAGCAGTCCAGGGGCGGGACAGGGAAAAAGTCCTGAAGCTTTCTTT.

V is TRBV28 and J is TRBJ1-5, with D tentatively TRBD1 (5 bases). Germline CDR1 is MDHEN and CDR2 is SYDVKM. The CDR3 is 14 amino acids. V gave up 6 bases and J gave up 8 bases, with 17 bases separating them. CDR3 amino acids: CASRGVTFLKPQHF. In DNA form, the CDR3 reads TGTGCCAGCAGGGGGGTGACATTTTTAAAGCCCCAGCATTTT.

This clonotype was detected a few times. The gene calls are TRBV6-5 and TRBJ1-4, with no clear D. V lost 1 base and J lost 5, with 14 bases in between. This CDR3 has 16 amino acids. CDR1 and CDR2 (germline): MNHEY, SVGAGI. In DNA form, the CDR3 reads TGTGCCAGCAGTTACTTCCCGAGTGGAGGGAATGAAAAACTGTTTTTT. It yields the protein CASSYFPSGGNEKLFF.

There are many counts of this clonotype. J is TRBJ2-2 and V is TRBV18; D remains unclear. The CDR3 runs to 15 residues. From germline, CDR1 is KGHSH and CDR2 LQKENI. V shed 0 bases and J shed 3 bases, with 8 bases lying between them. The CDR3: CASSPPSEDTGELFF. CDR3 sequence (DNA): TGTGCCAGCTCACCACCTTCCGAAGACACCGGGGAGCTGTTTTTT.

This clonotype has more than one count but fewer than ten. This chain links TRBV7-2 with TRBJ2-3; 8 bases agree with TRBD2. V dropped 5 bases and J dropped 5; count of bases not matched to a gene: 3. The length of the CDR3 is 13 residues. The germline V gene encodes CDR1 SGHTA and CDR2 FQGNSA. CDR3 bases: TGTGCCAGCAGCCCCGGGAGGGGAGATACGCAGTATTTT. Protein sequence: CASSPGRGDTQYF.

The chain uses TRBV9 and TRBJ2-2; no definite D call. Trimming took 0 bases from V and 3 from J, leaving 12 bases between them. This CDR3 is 16 amino acids long. Looked up from germline, CDR1 is SGDLS and CDR2 is YYNGEE. Written as DNA, the CDR3 is TGTGCCAGCAGCGTAGACGTCGTGGTGGACACCGGGGAGCTGTTTTTT. Protein product: CASSVDVVVDTGELFF.

This clonotype was counted only a few times. The V and J genes are TRBV10-3 and TRBJ1-3, with 7 positions matching TRBD1. This CDR3 has 17 amino acids. Germline V gene sequence: CDR1 ENHRY, CDR2 SYGVKD. Trimming took 5 bases from V and 0 from J; bases not matched to a gene: 10. CDR3 region: CAISKTGFDSSGNTIYF. DNA of the CDR3: TGTGCCATCAGTAAGACAGGGTTCGACAGCTCTGGAAACACCATATATTTT.

This clonotype occurred a few times. The chain joins TRBV12-3 or TRBV12-4 to TRBJ1-5, with TRBD1 identical over 9 bases. The CDR3 is 15 residues long. Trimming at V came to 2 bases and at J to 6 bases, leaving 5 bases not matched to a gene. The CDR3 reads CASSLRQGGLQPQHF. CDR3 coding DNA: TGTGCCAGCAGTTTAAGACAGGGGGGACTTCAGCCCCAGCATTTT.